This T cell receptor (beta chain) was documented in a study of human T cells and chemical hapten exposure. TCRdb independently ran MiXCR on the RACE reads; one entry per CDR3 protein. Here the sample spans under 300,000 distinct CDR3 sequences, approximately 8.6% being singletons. Indicated time point: pre-sensitization, week 0. Treatment in this sample: therapeutic diphenylcyclopropenone sensitization with weekly scalp DPC. Sequencing used whole blood, obtained in connection with sensitization to the hapten diphenylcyclopropenone (DPC). This receptor was identified in a woman in her forties with alopecia areata. Some clones in this sample may be carry-over from other donors' samples.

The CDR3 sequence: CAGSLLGQTTFSGANVLTF. The CDR3 region has the DNA TGTGCCGGATCCTTATTGGGACAGACAACCTTCTCTGGGGCCAACGTCCTGACTTTC. The chain joins TRBV30 to TRBJ2-6; 7 positions agree with TRBD1. Germline V gives CDR1 GTSNPN, CDR2 SVGIG (reference sequence). This CDR3 spans 19 amino acids. V was pared by 8 bases and J by 0 bases, with 19 bases of the junction left unmatched.